This record concerns one TCR beta chain sequence. These data originate in a study of blood T cell repertoires in COVID-19. Study summary: PBMCs, B-cell-depleted T cells, or T cells were the source of the cDNA or gDNA that made up the material.

CDR1 and CDR2 from the germline V gene are KGHDR and SFDVKD. Between the trimmed V and J ends, which lost 5 bases and 5 bases, there was a span of 9 bases. This CDR3 region has 13 residues. Source study methods: The authors estimated nucleated cell counts from reference gene primer amplification. Using immunoSEQ multiplex PCR, the repertoire was profiled, and TCRdb retains in-frame clones only, with some absent. V and J calls and clone size are as listed in that table; D and trimming were resolved from the DNA. The table has tens of thousands of clones, 90% seen once; the top ten hold around 10%. The sequence was collected from a woman older than 75 with acute or convalescent COVID-19. The rearrangement joins TRBV24-1 to TRBJ2-1, with a tentative D call TRBD2 (6 bases). Sequencing was done on a sample of peripheral blood. The DNA of the CDR3 is TGTGCCACCAGTGGCCCTAGCGACAATGAGCAGTTCTTC. Translated: CATSGPSDNEQFF.